This is a list of T cell receptor beta chains from one sample in a study of CD8 T cells in ankylosing spondylitis. TCRdb re-called the 5' RACE reads through MiXCR, storing one row per CDR3 protein. The table records about 69,000 distinct CDR3 sequences, about 5% of them present only once. Sequencing was carried out using blood, either unsorted or a sorted T cell fraction (not recorded which). These receptors all come from a male donor with ankylosing spondylitis or in good health (not recorded which). Each CDR3 is given with its conserved first and last residue. D genes are given only for firm matches. Clone size appears in some rows only: once, few, many, or a class for an expanded clone.

V gene: TRBV3-1
CDR3 length: 17
J gene: TRBJ2-7
clone size: many
D gene: TRBD1
CDR3 protein: CASSQVVGQATFYEQYF
CDR3 DNA: TGTGCCAGCAGCCAAGTGGTGGGACAGGCCACTTTCTACGAGCAGTACTTC

V gene: TRBV11-2
CDR3 length: 14
J gene: TRBJ2-7
clone size: many
D gene: .
CDR3 protein: CASSLDGGAREQYF
CDR3 DNA: TGTGCCAGCAGCTTAGACGGGGGAGCACGGGAGCAGTACTTC

V gene: TRBV7-9
CDR3 length: 17
J gene: TRBJ2-6
clone size: many
D gene: .
CDR3 protein: CASSPGHFLSGANVLTF
CDR3 DNA: TGTGCCAGCAGCCCGGGACATTTCCTCTCTGGGGCCAACGTCCTGACTTTC

V gene: TRBV5-1
CDR3 length: 17
J gene: TRBJ1-1
clone size: many
D gene: .
CDR3 protein: CASSSTEAVLGNTEAFF
CDR3 DNA: TGCGCCAGCAGCTCGACAGAGGCGGTATTGGGGAACACTGAAGCTTTCTTT

V gene: TRBV3-1
CDR3 length: 15
J gene: TRBJ1-2
clone size: many
D gene: .
CDR3 protein: CASSQEGQLKNGYTF
CDR3 DNA: TGTGCCAGCAGCCAAGAAGGACAGTTAAAGAATGGCTACACCTTC

V gene: TRBV4-1
CDR3 length: 16
J gene: TRBJ1-3
clone size: many
D gene: TRBD1
CDR3 protein: CASSHLRGDSGNTIYF
CDR3 DNA: TGCGCCAGCAGCCACCTCAGGGGGGACTCTGGAAACACCATATATTTT

V gene: TRBV7-9
CDR3 length: 15
J gene: TRBJ2-3
clone size: many
D gene: TRBD1
CDR3 protein: CASSLGGATGDTQYF
CDR3 DNA: TGTGCCAGCAGCTTAGGGGGTGCGACAGGGGATACGCAGTATTTT

V gene: TRBV7-9
CDR3 length: 15
J gene: TRBJ1-4
clone size: many
D gene: .
CDR3 protein: CASSPDGGTNEKLFF
CDR3 DNA: TGTGCCAGCAGCCCAGACGGGGGAACTAATGAAAAACTGTTTTTT

V gene: TRBV29-1
CDR3 length: 13
J gene: TRBJ1-2
clone size: many
D gene: .
CDR3 protein: CSVDDFKQDGYTF
CDR3 DNA: TGCAGCGTTGACGATTTTAAGCAGGATGGCTACACCTTC

V gene: TRBV9
CDR3 length: 14
J gene: TRBJ2-7
clone size: many
D gene: TRBD2
CDR3 protein: CASSVASGDYEQYF
CDR3 DNA: TGTGCCAGCAGCGTAGCAAGCGGGGACTACGAGCAGTACTTC

V gene: TRBV18
CDR3 length: 15
J gene: TRBJ1-4
clone size: .
D gene: .
CDR3 protein: CVNSPGDTYNEKLFF
CDR3 DNA: TGTGTCAACTCACCTGGGGACACCTATAATGAAAAACTGTTTTTT

V gene: TRBV7-9
CDR3 length: 14
J gene: TRBJ2-5
clone size: .
D gene: .
CDR3 protein: CASSSGTTGETQYF
CDR3 DNA: TGTGCCAGCAGCTCGGGGACAACCGGAGAGACCCAGTACTTC

V gene: TRBV29-1
CDR3 length: 11
J gene: TRBJ1-1
clone size: medium-sized
D gene: TRBD1
CDR3 protein: CSVGPGQEAFF
CDR3 DNA: TGCAGCGTGGGGCCGGGACAGGAAGCTTTCTTT

V gene: TRBV20-1
CDR3 length: 16
J gene: TRBJ2-3
clone size: many
D gene: TRBD2
CDR3 protein: CSAGRESGGLADTQYF
CDR3 DNA: TGCAGTGCGGGACGTGAATCGGGGGGGCTTGCAGATACGCAGTATTTT

V gene: TRBV28
CDR3 length: 13
J gene: TRBJ2-7
clone size: many
D gene: .
CDR3 protein: CASVGLTSYEQYF
CDR3 DNA: TGTGCCAGCGTGGGGCTTACCTCCTACGAGCAGTACTTC

V gene: TRBV20-1
CDR3 length: 12
J gene: TRBJ2-5
clone size: many
D gene: .
CDR3 protein: CSAFRAGETQYF
CDR3 DNA: TGCAGTGCATTTAGGGCAGGGGAGACCCAGTACTTC

V gene: TRBV5-1
CDR3 length: 16
J gene: TRBJ2-1
clone size: many
D gene: .
CDR3 protein: CASSLATDLSYNEQFF
CDR3 DNA: TGCGCCAGCAGCTTGGCTACAGACCTTTCCTACAATGAGCAGTTCTTC

V gene: TRBV5-1
CDR3 length: 14
J gene: TRBJ1-1
clone size: many
D gene: TRBD1
CDR3 protein: CATRGGGINTEAFF
CDR3 DNA: TGCGCCACCCGCGGAGGGGGCATTAACACTGAAGCTTTCTTT

V gene: TRBV4-1
CDR3 length: 14
J gene: TRBJ1-2
clone size: many
D gene: .
CDR3 protein: CASSQAGDDYGYTF
CDR3 DNA: TGCGCCAGCAGCCAAGCGGGAGATGACTATGGCTACACCTTC

V gene: TRBV6-1
CDR3 length: 14
J gene: TRBJ2-7
clone size: many
D gene: .
CDR3 protein: CASRRDSDSYEQYF
CDR3 DNA: TGTGCCAGCAGAAGGGACTCCGACTCCTACGAGCAGTACTTC

V gene: TRBV20-1
CDR3 length: 17
J gene: TRBJ2-5
clone size: many
D gene: TRBD2
CDR3 protein: CSARQILTSGVQETQYF
CDR3 DNA: TGCAGTGCTAGACAGATCCTGACTAGCGGGGTACAAGAGACCCAGTACTTC

V gene: TRBV12-3/TRBV12-4
CDR3 length: 14
J gene: TRBJ1-2
clone size: many
D gene: .
CDR3 protein: CASSLGGPGTGYTF
CDR3 DNA: TGTGCCAGCAGTTTAGGCGGACCGGGTACTGGCTACACCTTC

V gene: TRBV3-1
CDR3 length: 15
J gene: TRBJ2-3
clone size: many
D gene: .
CDR3 protein: CASREGLGSPDTQYF
CDR3 DNA: TGTGCCAGCAGAGAGGGATTGGGATCCCCAGATACGCAGTATTTT

V gene: TRBV15
CDR3 length: 16
J gene: TRBJ2-1
clone size: many
D gene: TRBD2
CDR3 protein: CATKPIVAGALNEQFF
CDR3 DNA: TGTGCCACCAAGCCTATCGTAGCGGGGGCTCTTAATGAGCAGTTCTTC

V gene: TRBV7-2
CDR3 length: 14
J gene: TRBJ1-1
clone size: many
D gene: .
CDR3 protein: CASSPWGKNTEAFF
CDR3 DNA: TGTGCCAGCAGCCCTTGGGGGAAGAACACTGAAGCTTTCTTT

V gene: TRBV5-1
CDR3 length: 15
J gene: TRBJ2-5
clone size: many
D gene: .
CDR3 protein: CASSLEGVPQETQYF
CDR3 DNA: TGCGCCAGCAGCTTGGAGGGGGTACCGCAAGAGACCCAGTACTTC

V gene: TRBV5-1
CDR3 length: 14
J gene: TRBJ1-1
clone size: many
D gene: .
CDR3 protein: CASSFEQGITEAFF
CDR3 DNA: TGCGCCAGCAGCTTCGAGCAGGGGATCACTGAAGCTTTCTTT

V gene: TRBV7-9
CDR3 length: 15
J gene: TRBJ1-2
clone size: many
D gene: TRBD1
CDR3 protein: CASSHGQGNNYGYTF
CDR3 DNA: TGTGCCAGCAGCCACGGACAGGGGAACAACTATGGCTACACCTTC

V gene: TRBV20-1
CDR3 length: 14
J gene: TRBJ2-5
clone size: .
D gene: .
CDR3 protein: CSGVLQLWRETQYF
CDR3 DNA: TGCAGTGGCGTACTACAGTTATGGAGGGAGACCCAGTACTTC

V gene: TRBV18
CDR3 length: 15
J gene: TRBJ1-5
clone size: many
D gene: TRBD1
CDR3 protein: CASSRGTGSNQPQHF
CDR3 DNA: TGTGCCAGCTCACGGGGGACAGGTAGCAATCAGCCCCAGCATTTT

V gene: TRBV5-1
CDR3 length: 15
J gene: TRBJ2-5
clone size: many
D gene: .
CDR3 protein: CASSRAPETQETQYF
CDR3 DNA: TGCGCCAGCAGTAGAGCTCCAGAGACCCAAGAGACCCAGTACTTC

V gene: TRBV9
CDR3 length: 13
J gene: TRBJ2-2
clone size: many
D gene: .
CDR3 protein: CASGESNTGELFF
CDR3 DNA: TGTGCCAGCGGCGAGTCGAACACCGGGGAGCTGTTTTTT

V gene: TRBV20-1
CDR3 length: 15
J gene: TRBJ2-3
clone size: many
D gene: .
CDR3 protein: CSAYGTLTSTDTQYF
CDR3 DNA: TGCAGTGCCTACGGGACTTTAACTAGCACAGATACGCAGTATTTT

V gene: TRBV20-1
CDR3 length: 14
J gene: TRBJ2-3
clone size: many
D gene: .
CDR3 protein: CSAKRDGDTDTQYF
CDR3 DNA: TGCAGTGCCAAAAGGGACGGAGACACAGATACGCAGTATTTT

V gene: TRBV12-3/TRBV12-4
CDR3 length: 14
J gene: TRBJ1-5
clone size: many
D gene: .
CDR3 protein: CASSVGGAGQPQHF
CDR3 DNA: TGTGCCAGCTCCGTAGGGGGGGCAGGTCAGCCCCAGCATTTT

V gene: TRBV7-9
CDR3 length: 13
J gene: TRBJ1-5
clone size: many
D gene: TRBD1
CDR3 protein: CASTDRADQPQHF
CDR3 DNA: TGTGCCAGCACCGACAGGGCCGACCAGCCCCAGCATTTT

V gene: TRBV20-1
CDR3 length: 15
J gene: TRBJ2-3
clone size: many
D gene: TRBD2
CDR3 protein: CSAPPGTSIEDTQYF
CDR3 DNA: TGCAGTGCTCCGCCCGGGACTAGCATTGAGGATACGCAGTATTTT

V gene: TRBV6-1
CDR3 length: 14
J gene: TRBJ2-3
clone size: many
D gene: .
CDR3 protein: CATKDGPSTDTQYF
CDR3 DNA: TGTGCCACCAAGGACGGCCCTAGCACAGATACGCAGTATTTT

V gene: TRBV10-3
CDR3 length: 11
J gene: TRBJ2-5
clone size: many
D gene: TRBD2
CDR3 protein: CATSGSETQYF
CDR3 DNA: TGTGCCACTAGCGGGTCGGAGACCCAGTACTTC

V gene: TRBV5-5
CDR3 length: 15
J gene: TRBJ1-6
clone size: many
D gene: TRBD1
CDR3 protein: CASSQTGVGNSPLHF
CDR3 DNA: TGTGCCAGCAGCCAAACAGGGGTCGGGAATTCACCCCTCCACTTT

V gene: TRBV12-3/TRBV12-4
CDR3 length: 15
J gene: TRBJ1-2
clone size: many
D gene: .
CDR3 protein: CASSLAGGRIYGYTF
CDR3 DNA: TGTGCCAGCAGTTTAGCGGGGGGCCGGATTTATGGCTACACCTTC

V gene: TRBV5-1
CDR3 length: 15
J gene: TRBJ1-1
clone size: many
D gene: .
CDR3 protein: CASSLGLGKNTEAFF
CDR3 DNA: TGCGCCAGCAGCTTGGGGCTAGGGAAGAACACTGAAGCTTTCTTT

V gene: TRBV3-1
CDR3 length: 15
J gene: TRBJ2-5
clone size: many
D gene: .
CDR3 protein: CASSPSDRDQETQYF
CDR3 DNA: TGTGCCAGCAGCCCTAGCGACCGAGACCAAGAGACCCAGTACTTC

V gene: TRBV12-3/TRBV12-4
CDR3 length: 17
J gene: TRBJ1-1
clone size: many
D gene: TRBD1
CDR3 protein: CASSVRPGTGGGTEAFF
CDR3 DNA: TGTGCCAGCAGTGTACGTCCCGGGACAGGGGGCGGAACTGAAGCTTTCTTT

V gene: TRBV18
CDR3 length: 14
J gene: TRBJ2-2
clone size: many
D gene: .
CDR3 protein: CASSPDSNTGELFF
CDR3 DNA: TGTGCCAGCTCACCGGACAGTAACACCGGGGAGCTGTTTTTT

V gene: TRBV12-3/TRBV12-4
CDR3 length: 15
J gene: TRBJ2-5
clone size: many
D gene: TRBD2
CDR3 protein: CASSPSGGAMETQYF
CDR3 DNA: TGTGCCAGCAGTCCCAGCGGGGGGGCTATGGAGACCCAGTACTTC

V gene: TRBV5-1
CDR3 length: 17
J gene: TRBJ1-6
clone size: many
D gene: .
CDR3 protein: CASSLADSSSYNSPLHF
CDR3 DNA: TGCGCCAGCAGCTTGGCGGACAGCAGCTCCTATAATTCACCCCTCCACTTT

V gene: TRBV12-3/TRBV12-4
CDR3 length: 14
J gene: TRBJ2-1
clone size: many
D gene: .
CDR3 protein: CASTGQRSYNEQFF
CDR3 DNA: TGTGCCAGCACGGGTCAGCGCTCCTACAATGAGCAGTTCTTC

V gene: TRBV29-1
CDR3 length: 12
J gene: TRBJ2-1
clone size: many
D gene: .
CDR3 protein: CSVAQRNNEQFF
CDR3 DNA: TGCAGCGTTGCACAGAGGAACAATGAGCAGTTCTTC

V gene: TRBV9
CDR3 length: 19
J gene: TRBJ2-1
clone size: many
D gene: TRBD2
CDR3 protein: CASSPRDGLAGDLYNEQFF
CDR3 DNA: TGTGCCAGCAGCCCACGGGATGGGCTAGCGGGGGACCTATACAATGAGCAGTTCTTC

V gene: TRBV6-2/TRBV6-3
CDR3 length: 13
J gene: TRBJ1-2
clone size: many
D gene: .
CDR3 protein: CASSQDSYYGYTF
CDR3 DNA: TGTGCCAGCAGCCAGGACAGTTACTATGGCTACACCTTC

V gene: TRBV7-2
CDR3 length: 14
J gene: TRBJ2-3
clone size: many
D gene: .
CDR3 protein: CASSSFTSTDTQYF
CDR3 DNA: TGTGCCAGCAGCTCGTTCACTAGCACAGATACGCAGTATTTT

V gene: TRBV29-1
CDR3 length: 13
J gene: TRBJ1-1
clone size: many
D gene: .
CDR3 protein: CSVEQGRKTEAFF
CDR3 DNA: TGCAGCGTTGAGCAAGGGAGAAAGACTGAAGCTTTCTTT

V gene: TRBV2
CDR3 length: 15
J gene: TRBJ2-2
clone size: many
D gene: TRBD2
CDR3 protein: CASRAGLANTGELFF
CDR3 DNA: TGTGCCAGCAGGGCGGGACTAGCGAACACCGGGGAGCTGTTTTTT